This T cell receptor (beta chain) was found in a study of human T cells and chemical hapten exposure (dated by TCRdb to the early 2020s). As for the study more broadly: For sensitization, 2% DPC in acetone was applied to a roughly 2 cm by roughly 2 cm area of upper inner arm skin. Libraries were pooled for sequencing, and per-sample TCR yields varied mainly because of small differences in library volumes within the pool. Patch testing on the upper back used Finn chambers containing 0.01% DPC, with scoring done after 6 days according to International Contact Dermatitis Research Group standards. Alopecia areata with under or over 50% scalp involvement, alopecia totalis and alopecia universalis were represented in the patient cohort, which was mostly female. Peripheral blood TCR repertoire changes were tracked in vivo in alopecia patients during primary and secondary sensitization to the hapten diphenylcyclopropenone (DPC). Blood was sampled from patients pre-sensitization (week 0) and at 2, 6 and about 24 weeks after DPC sensitization. Throughout the study period of 20 to 30 weeks, patients also received therapeutic DPC doses to the scalp every week. About 28 alopecia patients gave blood for TCR sequencing at one to four time points (pre-sensitization, 2, 6 and 24 weeks). Beyond this particular receptor, the publication reports: DPC sensitization did not change the number of TCRs with a frequency above 1 in 1000, and there was no evidence of changes in global repertoire structure. Because every patient had alopecia, a presumed autoimmune disease, the patients' immune response might differ from that of healthy individuals. After repeated subsampling, the strength of the expansion versus patch-test correlation and the threshold at which it became significant changed. Patch test score correlated positively with the number of PT1 expanded TCRs, reaching significance at thresholds 8, 16 and 32 but not at 4. Expanded TCRs formed significantly more large CDR3 similarity clusters than pre-sensitization or healthy control sets, consistent with antigen-driven responses.

This sample's time point label indicates: patch test 1, 2 weeks after DPC sensitization. The intended sense of this specimen's treatment or condition label: therapeutic diphenylcyclopropenone sensitization with weekly scalp DPC. At each patch-test visit, blood was drawn before the patch test was applied. Patients were considered eligible if aged 18 to 70, diagnosed with alopecia and deemed suitable for DPC therapy, and patients were excluded if pregnant. Total RNA was isolated from unfractionated whole blood collected in Tempus Blood RNA tubes. Library construction relied on RACE. The sequencer listed for this sample is NextSeq 500. During library preparation, unique molecular identifiers were attached to individual cDNA molecules so that TCRs could be counted in a quantitative, reproducible way. From each blood RNA sample, both TCR alpha and TCR beta chains were sequenced. In the authors' own workflow: A median of around 100,000 TCRs per sample was observed, with a range of about 23,224 to 750,000. V, J and CDR3 annotation of the TCR reads was performed with the Decombinator software suite. Every sample was subsampled to the same number of TCRs (28,000) for the PS versus PT1 abundance plots. Expanded TCRs were defined as absent before sensitization and observed at least eight times at the 2-week time point. In-frame beta chains were kept once TCRdb had trimmed the public reads at Q25 with fastp and called clones with MiXCR. When rows share a CDR3 protein, they turn into one entry using the most common DNA and genes. The V and J calls were determined by TCRdb, not by the authors. Across this sample there are about 340,000 distinct CDR3 sequences, with approximately 6.3% seen only once. The top ten constitute more than 7% of the sample.

From cysteine to phenylalanine, the CDR3 is 11 amino acids long. Left in the record is the CDR3 DNA by itself, 33 bases read in frame from the first base. CDR1 and CDR2, per the germline V gene, are SNHLY and FYNNEI. The V and J ends are trimmed by 7 bases and 9 bases, leaving 10 bases between them. This clonotype was counted a few times. Its antigen remains undetermined. No much larger clone exists at a distance of one base, and base qualities are not known. The chain is assembled from TRBV2 and TRBJ2-1; the D region possibly corresponds to TRBD2 (6 bases align). This receptor was identified in a woman aged 18-30 years with alopecia areata. Some clones in this sample may be carry-over from other donors' samples. The input for sequencing was whole blood, taken in connection with sensitization to the hapten diphenylcyclopropenone (DPC). The CDR3 sequence is CASILGGEQFF. DNA sequence: TGTGCCAGCATCCTGGGGGGTGAGCAGTTCTTC.